The rows below give T cell receptor beta chains drawn from one sample of a study of low-dose radiotherapy and immunotherapy resistance in tumors. TCRdb reprocessed the reads with MiXCR, giving one entry per CDR3 protein. The sample carries around 79,000 distinct CDR3 sequences, about 20% recorded once. The input for sequencing was PBMCs, taken before treatment. The receptor set was obtained from a male donor with prostate cancer. The CDR3 runs from the conserved cysteine through the conserved F or W. The D gene is left open where the match is weak. Not every row has a clone size; where given, it reads once, few, many or a size class.

CDR3 protein,CDR3 DNA,CDR3 length,J gene,D gene,V gene,clone size
CSAGGQFSTDTQYF,TGCAGTGCTGGGGGACAGTTTAGCACAGATACGCAGTATTTT,14,TRBJ2-3,TRBD1,TRBV20-1,many
CASSNHRDGELFFF,.,14,TRBJ2-2,.,TRBV2,.
CAWSVQGLSGYTF,TGTGCCTGGAGTGTCCAGGGGTTAAGTGGCTACACCTTC,13,TRBJ1-2,.,TRBV30,many
CASSSPLAGGPVKDTQYF,TGTGCCAGCAGCTCCCCTTTAGCGGGGGGGCCAGTTAAAGATACGCAGTATTTT,18,TRBJ2-3,TRBD2,TRBV7-2,many
CASSGQSLSGANVLTF,TGTGCCAGCAGCGGACAGAGCTTGTCTGGGGCCAACGTCCTGACTTTC,16,TRBJ2-6,.,TRBV28,.
CASSLVSGGGRADTQYF,TGTGCCAGCAGCTTAGTGTCGGGCGGGGGGCGCGCAGATACGCAGTATTTT,17,TRBJ2-3,TRBD2,TRBV7-2,many
CASSQQGGYGNTIYF,TGTGCCAGCAGCCAACAGGGGGGATATGGAAACACCATATATTTT,15,TRBJ1-3,TRBD1,TRBV7-3,many
CASSYVAEGEKLFF,TGTGCCAGCAGTTATGTGGCAGAGGGTGAAAAACTGTTTTTT,14,TRBJ1-4,.,TRBV6-6,many
CASGWVRGDYNEQFF,TGTGCTAGTGGGTGGGTCAGGGGTGACTACAATGAGCAGTTCTTC,15,TRBJ2-1,.,TRBV12-5,many
CASRGAGQNSYEQYF,TGTGCCAGCAGAGGCGCGGGACAGAACTCCTACGAGCAGTACTTC,15,TRBJ2-7,.,TRBV25-1,many
CASSPPGTMNTEAFF,TGTGCCAGCAGCCCTCCCGGGACAATGAACACTGAAGCTTTCTTT,15,TRBJ1-1,.,TRBV14,many
CASSLAGSGGPSYEQYF,TGTGCCAGCAGCTTAGCAGGGTCGGGGGGGCCTTCCTACGAGCAGTACTTC,17,TRBJ2-7,TRBD2,TRBV7-2,.
CASSEISSGANVLTF,TGTGCCAGCAGTGAAATAAGCTCTGGGGCCAACGTCCTGACTTTC,15,TRBJ2-6,.,TRBV6-1,many
CASSGLAGGFYEQYF,TGTGCCAGCAGCGGACTAGCGGGAGGGTTCTACGAGCAGTACTTC,15,TRBJ2-7,TRBD2,TRBV5-4,.
CASQGGTGHVGTGANVLTF,TGTGCCTCGCAAGGGGGGACAGGCCATGTAGGTACGGGGGCCAACGTCCTGACTTTC,19,TRBJ2-6,TRBD1,TRBV19,many
CASGPGLALSTDTQYF,TGTGCCAGCGGCCCGGGACTAGCGCTTTCCACAGATACGCAGTATTTT,16,TRBJ2-3,TRBD2,TRBV12-3/TRBV12-4,many
CASSLTSGGAGDTQYF,TGCGCCAGCAGCCTGACTAGCGGGGGGGCCGGAGATACGCAGTATTTT,16,TRBJ2-3,TRBD2,TRBV5-1,.
CSIMGPLSEAFF,TGCAGTATTATGGGGCCCCTTTCTGAAGCTTTCTTT,12,TRBJ1-1,.,TRBV20-1,.
CASSRDEGNTIYF,TGTGCCAGCAGCAGGGACGAAGGAAACACCATATATTTT,13,TRBJ1-3,.,TRBV3-1,few
CASSRTSGNFNEQFF,TGTGCCAGTAGTCGGACTAGCGGGAACTTCAATGAGCAGTTCTTC,15,TRBJ2-1,TRBD2,TRBV19,many
CASSQDSGAEAFF,TGTGCCAGCAGCCAAGATTCAGGTGCGGAAGCTTTCTTT,13,TRBJ1-1,.,TRBV4-2,many
CASSFGGDNEQFF,TGCGCCAGCAGCTTCGGAGGGGACAATGAGCAGTTCTTC,13,TRBJ2-1,.,TRBV5-1,.
CSVKGETGNWGEAFF,TGCAGCGTTAAGGGGGAGACGGGCAATTGGGGTGAAGCTTTCTTT,15,TRBJ1-1,.,TRBV20-1,medium-sized
CASSTSGVRVDEQYF,TGCGCCAGCAGCACTAGCGGGGTACGTGTCGACGAGCAGTACTTC,15,TRBJ2-7,TRBD2,TRBV5-1,many
CSLGLAGAGDTQYF,TGCAGCCTCGGCCTAGCGGGAGCGGGAGATACGCAGTATTTT,14,TRBJ2-3,TRBD2,TRBV29-1,many
CSVEGGTDNYGYTF,TGCAGCGTTGAGGGCGGGACGGATAACTATGGCTACACCTTC,14,TRBJ1-2,.,TRBV29-1,few
CASSLTPGQGVPRGSYNEQFF,TGTGCCAGCAGCTTAACCCCGGGACAGGGAGTCCCTCGCGGCTCCTACAATGAGCAGTTCTTC,21,TRBJ2-1,TRBD1,TRBV7-9,many
CASSRERGVDTQYF,TGTGCCAGCTCCCGCGAAAGGGGAGTTGATACGCAGTATTTT,14,TRBJ2-3,.,TRBV18,many
CASSLGAYTDTQYF,TGTGCCAGCAGCTTAGGGGCCTACACAGATACGCAGTATTTT,14,TRBJ2-3,.,TRBV7-2,many
CSAKDRGLVNSPLHF,TGCAGTGCTAAGGACAGGGGTCTGGTTAATTCACCCCTCCACTTT,15,TRBJ1-6,TRBD1,TRBV20-1,many
CASSHETSGSYNEQFF,TGCGCCAGCAGCCACGAAACTAGCGGTTCCTACAATGAGCAGTTCTTC,16,TRBJ2-1,TRBD2,TRBV4-3,many
CASSQDRGLAGVRQFF,TGCGCCAGCAGCCAAGACCGGGGACTAGCGGGGGTAAGGCAGTTCTTC,16,TRBJ2-1,TRBD2,TRBV4-3,many
CATSDPGLAGIQETQYF,TGTGCCACCAGTGATCCGGGACTAGCGGGAATCCAAGAGACCCAGTACTTC,17,TRBJ2-5,TRBD2,TRBV24-1,many
CASRRRQGSGYTF,TGTGCCAGCAGACGAAGACAGGGGTCGGGCTACACCTTC,13,TRBJ1-2,TRBD1,TRBV6-5,many
CASTQGLGTEAFF,TGTGCCAGCACACAGGGGTTGGGCACTGAAGCTTTCTTT,13,TRBJ1-1,TRBD1,TRBV18,.
CASRTDRSNYGYTF,TGTGCCAGTAGGACGGACAGATCTAACTATGGCTACACCTTC,14,TRBJ1-2,.,TRBV19,many
CASSYDQETQYF,TGTGCCAGCAGTTATGACCAAGAGACCCAGTACTTC,12,TRBJ2-5,.,TRBV6-6,.
CASSQGWGQGARTGELFF,TGCGCCAGCAGCCAGGGATGGGGACAGGGGGCGAGGACCGGGGAGCTGTTTTTT,18,TRBJ2-2,TRBD1,TRBV4-3,many
CASSLTLAGSSNEQFF,TGTGCCAGCAGCTTAACTCTAGCGGGGAGCTCCAATGAGCAGTTCTTC,16,TRBJ2-1,TRBD2,TRBV7-3,many
CASSVATGTNTGELFF,TGTGCCAGCAGCGTAGCTACAGGCACGAACACCGGGGAGCTGTTTTTT,16,TRBJ2-2,.,TRBV9,few
CASSRTSGQETQYF,TGTGCCAGCAGCAGGACTAGCGGGCAAGAGACCCAGTACTTC,14,TRBJ2-5,TRBD2,TRBV12-3/TRBV12-4,many
CAWRAGLPRGEQFF,TGTGCCTGGAGGGCCGGGCTCCCCAGGGGTGAGCAGTTCTTC,14,TRBJ2-1,.,TRBV30,many
CSGGLSGNTIYF,TGCAGCGGGGGGTTATCTGGAAACACCATATATTTT,12,TRBJ1-3,.,TRBV29-1,many
CASSDRLTYEQYF,TGTGCCAGCAGTGACAGGTTAACCTACGAGCAGTACTTC,13,TRBJ2-7,.,TRBV6-1,many
CASSGDRYNEKLFF,TGTGCCAGCAGTGGGGACAGATATAATGAAAAACTGTTTTTT,14,TRBJ1-4,TRBD1,TRBV6-2/TRBV6-3,few
CSASGREGSPLHF,TGCAGTGCTAGTGGCAGGGAGGGTTCACCCCTCCACTTT,13,TRBJ1-6,.,TRBV20-1,.
CASSTVAGALDTQYF,TGTGCCAGCAGCACCGTAGCGGGAGCATTAGATACGCAGTATTTT,15,TRBJ2-3,TRBD2,TRBV7-3,many
CASSGHPGQGHQPQHF,TGTGCCAGCAGTGGCCATCCGGGACAGGGACATCAGCCCCAGCATTTT,16,TRBJ1-5,TRBD1,TRBV25-1,many
CASSLDRGDTQYF,TGTGCCAGCAGCTTGGACAGGGGAGATACGCAGTATTTT,13,TRBJ2-3,TRBD1,TRBV5-4,many
CASSPLLNSVYEQYF,TGTGCCAGCTCACCACTTCTAAACAGCGTCTACGAGCAGTACTTC,15,TRBJ2-7,.,TRBV18,many
CASSLGQGEYNEQFF,TGCGCCAGCAGCTTGGGACAGGGAGAATACAATGAGCAGTTCTTC,15,TRBJ2-1,TRBD1,TRBV5-1,.
CASSSSSLAGGPADTQYF,TGTGCCAGCAGCTCGTCGTCCCTAGCGGGAGGGCCGGCAGATACGCAGTATTTT,18,TRBJ2-3,TRBD2,TRBV5-4,few
CASSFRLGISNQPQHF,TGTGCCAGCAGTTTTAGACTTGGGATTAGCAATCAGCCCCAGCATTTT,16,TRBJ1-5,.,TRBV2,many
CASSYSKGPGNTIYF,TGTGCCAGCAGTTACTCTAAAGGGCCAGGAAACACCATATATTTT,15,TRBJ1-3,.,TRBV6-5,many
CSGGTSGETQYF,TGCAGCGGAGGGACTAGCGGGGAGACCCAGTACTTC,12,TRBJ2-5,TRBD2,TRBV20-1,many
CASSLSSGYEQYF,TGCGCCAGCAGCTTGAGTAGCGGCTACGAGCAGTACTTC,13,TRBJ2-7,.,TRBV5-1,many
CASSGSGGAQETQYF,TGTGCCAGCAGCGGTAGCGGGGGGGCCCAAGAGACCCAGTACTTC,15,TRBJ2-5,TRBD2,TRBV6-2/TRBV6-3,many